The clone carrying this T cell receptor beta chain has only a few counts. What it binds is not known. This sample stems from a study of response to subunit inactivated influenza vaccine. Overall study results and limits: The authors put forward the suggestion that each seasonal influenza vaccination may bring in only a limited number of new T cells.

V gave up 3 bases and J gave up 5 bases, with 10 bases separating them. Per the germline V gene, CDR1 is SGHVS and CDR2 is FQNEAQ. The CDR3 extends over 14 amino acids. TCRdb passed the RT-PCR reads through MiXCR, listing each CDR3 protein once. The table lists fewer than 250,000 distinct CDR3 sequences, roughly an eighth of them singletons. The TCR originated in a man in his fifties or sixties who received an inactivated influenza vaccine. The source material was CD8+ T cells sorted from PBMCs, sampled 5 to 6 days after vaccination. The V and J genes are TRBV7-8 and TRBJ1-4, with a tentative D call TRBD1 (5 bases). The DNA of the CDR3 is TGTGCCAGCAGCTTGACAGCGACGAATGAAAAACTGTTTTTT. This encodes CASSLTATNEKLFF.